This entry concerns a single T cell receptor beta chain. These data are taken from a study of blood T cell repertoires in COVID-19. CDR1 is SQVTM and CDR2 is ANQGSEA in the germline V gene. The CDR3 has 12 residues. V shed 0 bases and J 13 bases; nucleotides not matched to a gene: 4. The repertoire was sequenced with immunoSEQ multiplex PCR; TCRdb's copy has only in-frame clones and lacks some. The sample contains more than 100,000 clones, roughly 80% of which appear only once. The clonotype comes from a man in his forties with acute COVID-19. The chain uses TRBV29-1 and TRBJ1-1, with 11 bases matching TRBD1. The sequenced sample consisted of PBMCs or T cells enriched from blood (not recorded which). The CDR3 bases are TGCAGCGTTGAAGATCGTGGGACAGGGGGTTTCTTT. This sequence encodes CSVEDRGTGGFF.